The 30 T cell receptor beta chains below all came from one sample that was sequenced in a study of blood T cell repertoires in COVID-19 (dated by TCRdb to about 2020). The library came from the immunoSEQ multiplex PCR assay. This immuneACCESS table, as held by TCRdb, lists in-frame sequences with V and J called but not all clones. Of the missing ones, under half trace to an unresolved V gene in checked studies; the others have no known cause. In all, the sample holds some 260,000 clones, and about three quarters of those were seen once. The top ten constitute approximately 3.2% of the sample. The sequenced sample consisted of peripheral blood. The receptors stem from a woman at least 80 years old with acute or convalescent COVID-19.

The chain has TRBV7-2 and TRBJ2-3, with D possibly TRBD2 on 6 matching bases. Trimming removed 6 bases from V and 1 base from J, with 14 bases in between. The CDR3 sequence is 15 residues long. Germline values: CDR1 SGHTA, CDR2 FQGNSA. The CDR3: CASRSMGGGTDTQYF. In nucleotides, the CDR3 is TGTGCCAGCAGATCGATGGGCGGGGGCACAGATACGCAGTATTTT.

This clone has more than one count but fewer than ten. The genes are TRBV10-3 and TRBJ2-3, with a tentative D call TRBD2 (7 bases). The CDR3 loop spans 14 amino acids. Trimming cost V 6 bases and J 2 bases, with 12 bases left between them. Germline loops: CDR1 ENHRY, CDR2 SYGVKD. Here the CDR3 reads CAIRRGPDTDTQYF. In DNA form, the CDR3 reads TGTGCCATCAGGCGGGGGCCTGACACAGATACGCAGTATTTT.

The chain has TRBV29-1 and TRBJ2-3, with 8 bases lining up with TRBD2. Trimming took 4 bases from V and 3 from J; bases not matched to a gene: 9. Germline lookup yields CDR1 SQVTM and CDR2 ANQGSEA. The CDR3 has 15 residues. The CDR3: CSVAGGLGFTDTQYF. CDR3 in DNA: TGCAGCGTTGCGGGGGGGCTGGGGTTTACAGATACGCAGTATTTT.

This clone was counted once. This chain's CDR3 is CASSEDMRFYGYTF. CDR3 coding DNA: TGTGCCAGCAGTGAGGACATGCGTTTCTATGGCTACACCTTC. This rearrangement joins TRBV6-1 to TRBJ1-2, with D possibly matching TRBD1 (5 bases). CDR3 length equals 14 residues. Germline V gene lookup returns CDR1 MNHNS and CDR2 SASEGT. The V gene lost 3 bases and the J gene lost 4 bases, with 12 bases spanning the gap.

J is TRBJ1-2 and V is TRBV5-1, with D tentatively TRBD1 (6 bases). The V end lost 0 bases, the J end lost 8 bases, and 17 bases lay between the germline ends. The CDR3 has 15 residues. The germline V gene has CDR1 SGHRS and CDR2 YFSETQ. The CDR3 is CASSLEVFRGGGYTF. CDR3 DNA sequence: TGCGCCAGCAGCTTGGAGGTTTTCAGGGGTGGAGGCTACACCTTC.

The chain employs TRBV11-3 and TRBJ2-2, with a weak D call TRBD1 (5 bases). Trimming took off 2 bases at V and 0 bases at J, with 10 bases between the two ends. Germline V lookup: CDR1 SGHNT, CDR2 YENEEA. The CDR3 extends over 16 amino acids. DNA of the CDR3: TGTGCCAGCAGCTTACAGGGTACCTCGAACACCGGGGAGCTGTTTTTT. Translating it yields CASSLQGTSNTGELFF. The variable domain in full, with the rest retrieved from reference TRBV11-3 and TRBJ2-2, is EAGVVQSPRYKIIEKKQPVAFWCNPISGHNTLYWYLQNLGQGPELLIRYENEEAVDDSQLPKDRFSAERLKGVDSTLKIQPAELGDSAVYLCASSLQGTSNTGELFFGEGSRLTVL.

The rearrangement uses TRBV5-1 and TRBJ2-5, with 13 bases that match TRBD2. The CDR3 sequence is 16 residues long. The J segment lost 2 bases and the V segment lost 4 bases, leaving 5 bases of the junction unmatched. Germline V gene lookup returns CDR1 SGHRS and CDR2 YFSETQ. CDR3 sequence (DNA): TGCGCCAGCAGCACGGGACTAGCGGGGCTTCAAGAGACCCAGTACTTC. This translates into CASSTGLAGLQETQYF.

V is TRBV4-1 and J is TRBJ2-7; 8 positions agree with TRBD2. CDR1 and CDR2 (germline): MGHRA, YSYEKL. V shed 0 bases and J 4 bases; nucleotides not matched to a gene: 5. This CDR3 spans 15 amino acids. CDR3 sequence (DNA): TGCGCCAGCAGCCAAGATAGAACTAGCGGTTACGAGCAGTACTTC. Amino acids: CASSQDRTSGYEQYF.

The chain uses TRBV10-3 and TRBJ2-7; weak D call: TRBD1 (6 bases). Trimming shortened V by 6 bases and J by 0 bases, and 12 bases separated the two germline ends. The CDR3 runs to 14 residues. Germline values: CDR1 ENHRY, CDR2 SYGVKD. The CDR3 sequence is CAISLQGTSYEQYF. CDR3 sequence (DNA): TGTGCCATCAGCCTTCAGGGGACCTCCTACGAGCAGTACTTC.

This chain connects TRBV5-1 to TRBJ2-5, with D maybe TRBD2 (5 bases). Trimming left V 0 bases short and J 5 bases short, with 14 bases between. The germline gives CDR1 SGHRS, CDR2 YFSETQ. The CDR3 extends over 15 amino acids. This CDR3 is CASSLETGLSETQYF. CDR3 in DNA: TGCGCCAGCAGCTTGGAGACGGGGTTATCGGAGACCCAGTACTTC.

J is TRBJ2-1 and V is TRBV11-3; the match to TRBD2 covers 8 bases. Germline CDR1 is SGHNT and CDR2 is YENEEA. After removal of 4 bases from V and 0 bases from J, the junction contained 8 bases not matched to a gene. There are 17 residues in the CDR3. The CDR3 coding sequence is TGTGCCAGCAGCTCCGGAGGGCGGGGGGACTCCTACAATGAGCAGTTCTTC. Its translation: CASSSGGRGDSYNEQFF.

This clone was seen once. This chain connects TRBV4-1 to TRBJ2-2, with 7 bases fitting TRBD2. CDR1 is MGHRA and CDR2 is YSYEKL in the germline V gene. This CDR3 has 16 amino acids. The junction had 5 bases not matched to a gene; V was cut back by 1 base and J by 3 bases. CDR3 DNA sequence: TGCGCCAGCAGCCAAGCGGGCGGGAGTTACACCGGGGAGCTGTTTTTT. Protein sequence: CASSQAGGSYTGELFF.

This rearrangement joins TRBV4-1 to TRBJ2-2; possibly TRBD1 for D (6 bases). Germline V gene lookup returns CDR1 MGHRA and CDR2 YSYEKL. The V gene lost 7 bases and the J gene lost 0 bases, with 18 bases spanning the gap. The CDR3 has 17 amino acids. The DNA for the CDR3 is TGCGCCAGCACCCAGGATAGTTGGGGGCCGAACACCGGGGAGCTGTTTTTT. Translation: CASTQDSWGPNTGELFF.

This chain connects TRBV18 to TRBJ2-1; TRBD2 matches at 12 bases. The ends lost 0 bases at V and 6 bases at J; junction bases unmatched: 6. This CDR3 has 17 residues. The germline V gene encodes CDR1 KGHSH and CDR2 LQKENI. The CDR3 nucleotides are TGTGCCAGCTCACCACCTAGACTAGCGGGGGTTCCCAATGAGCAGTTCTTC. This encodes CASSPPRLAGVPNEQFF.

The V and J genes are TRBV4-3 and TRBJ1-2; 9 nucleotides match TRBD1. V lost 6 bases to trimming and J lost 1 base; unmatched junction nucleotides: 6. CDR3 length: 15 amino acids. The germline CDR1 and CDR2 sequences are LGHNA and YSLEER. CDR3 nucleotide sequence: TGCGCCAGCAGTTTCGGGACAGGGATTAACTATGGCTACACCTTC. Its protein product is CASSFGTGINYGYTF.

This clone was counted between two and nine times. The genes are TRBV28 and TRBJ2-7, with D maybe TRBD2 (5 bases). V lost 4 bases and J 0 bases, leaving 10 bases between the germline ends. CDR1 is MDHEN, CDR2 SYDVKM, per germline. CDR3 size: 14 residues. The CDR3 here is CASSSPGSSYEQYF. The CDR3 DNA reads as TGTGCCAGCAGTTCGCCGGGGAGCTCCTACGAGCAGTACTTC.

This rearrangement joins TRBV20-1 to TRBJ2-5; D not resolved. The V end lost 4 bases, the J end lost 4 bases, and 7 bases lay between the germline ends. The CDR3 is 11 amino acids. Germline CDR1 and CDR2: DFQATT and SNEGSKA (reference sequence). CDR3 protein: CSANGRETQYF. The CDR3 bases are TGCAGTGCTAACGGTAGAGAGACCCAGTACTTC.

The chain is built from TRBV19 and TRBJ1-2; D is unclear. The germline V gene encodes CDR1 LNHDA and CDR2 SQIVND (reference sequence). Trimming stripped 9 bases from V and 4 bases from J, with 21 bases between. The CDR3 loop spans 15 amino acids. The CDR3 is CASTPGGGYIYGYTF. The CDR3 DNA is TGTGCCAGCACCCCCGGTGGAGGGTACATCTATGGCTACACCTTC.

Concerning this clone: The same CDR3 is also encoded by other DNA sequences in this sample. The chain recombines TRBV19 with TRBJ1-3, with D tentatively TRBD1 (6 bases). Trimming took off 3 bases at V and 4 bases at J, with 10 bases between the two ends. The CDR3 runs 14 residues. From germline, CDR1 is LNHDA and CDR2 SQIVND (reference sequence). DNA for the CDR3: TGTGCCAGTAGTATGGGGACAACCGGAAACACCATATATTTT. This gives the protein CASSMGTTGNTIYF.

V usage is TRBV5-1 and J usage is TRBJ2-5; maybe TRBD2 (6 bases). This CDR3 has 16 residues. Germline V lookup: CDR1 SGHRS, CDR2 YFSETQ. V was clipped by 7 bases and J by 5 bases, with 24 bases between them. CDR3 sequence (DNA): TGCGCCAGCGAACCGGGTGTTAGAGCAGGAGGGGAGACCCAGTACTTC. Its protein product is CASEPGVRAGGETQYF.

This clone was detected only a few times. The chain carries TRBV2 and TRBJ1-4, with 7 bases that match TRBD1. J gave up 0 bases and V 4 bases, and 5 bases lay outside the gene matches. Germline V lookup: CDR1 SNHLY, CDR2 FYNNEI. This CDR3 is built from 16 residues. CDR3 nucleotides: TGTGCCAGCAGTGGACAGGGTTCGGCAACTAATGAAAAACTGTTTTTT. Its translation is CASSGQGSATNEKLFF. Full variable domain (outside the CDR3, taken from reference TRBV2 and TRBJ1-4): EPEVTQTPSHQVTQMGQEVILRCVPISNHLYFYWYRQILGQKVEFLVSFYNNEISEKSEIFDDQFSVERPDGSNFTLKIRSTKLEDSAMYFCASSGQGSATNEKLFFGSGTQLSVL.

The chain joins TRBV9 to TRBJ2-5, with 10 bases lining up with TRBD2. V gave up 0 bases and J gave up 5 bases; unmatched junction bases: 13. Germline V gene lookup returns CDR1 SGDLS and CDR2 YYNGEE. The CDR3 extends over 18 amino acids. CDR3 DNA sequence: TGTGCCAGCAGCGTAGGGCTACCTAGCGGGAGTGGTCAGGAGACCCAGTACTTC. The encoded protein is CASSVGLPSGSGQETQYF.

The chain carries TRBV10-1 and TRBJ1-2, with D tentatively TRBD1 (6 bases). Trimming removed 6 bases from V and 6 bases from J, with 17 bases in between. Germline V gives CDR1 WNHNN, CDR2 SYGVQD (reference sequence). This CDR3 region has 14 residues. CDR3 DNA: TGCGCCAGCAGCCCAGACAGGCAAGTTAATGGCTACACCTTC. It specifies CASSPDRQVNGYTF.

V and J are TRBV28 and TRBJ2-7; D not resolved. The CDR3 consists of 13 residues. With 2 bases removed from V and 2 bases from J, the gap between germline ends came to 7 bases. The germline gives CDR1 MDHEN, CDR2 SYDVKM. CDR3 protein: CASSLEVPYEQYF. CDR3 bases: TGTGCCAGCAGTTTAGAGGTGCCCTACGAGCAGTACTTC.

This chain links TRBV5-1 with TRBJ2-5, with 12 bases matching TRBD2. The CDR3 runs 17 residues. The V segment lost 2 bases and the J segment 2 bases; nucleotides outside the gene matches: 7. Germline-derived CDR1 and CDR2 are SGHRS and YFSETQ. This CDR3 is CASSLKTSGGRQETQYF. The CDR3 region has the DNA TGCGCCAGCAGCTTAAAGACTAGCGGGGGCCGACAAGAGACCCAGTACTTC.

The chain joins TRBV7-2 to TRBJ2-2; 9 nucleotides agree with TRBD1. CDR1 is SGHTA and CDR2 is FQGNSA in the germline V gene. The CDR3 consists of 15 residues. V trimming: 2 bases; J trimming: 7 bases; junction bases outside the gene matches: 5. CDR3 protein: CASSLSRDRVGELFF. The CDR3 DNA sequence: TGTGCCAGCAGCTTAAGCAGGGACAGGGTCGGGGAGCTGTTTTTT. Full variable domain (missing parts from reference TRBV7-2 and TRBJ2-2): GAGVSQSPSNKVTEKGKDVELRCDPISGHTALYWYRQSLGQGLEFLIYFQGNSAPDKSGLPSDRFSAERTGGSVSTLTIQRTQQEDSAVYLCASSLSRDRVGELFFGEGSRLTVL.

The CDR3 region has the DNA TGCGCCAGCAGCCAAGACCGGGGAAGCTACACCTTC. Protein product: CASSQDRGSYTF. The chain carries TRBV4-3 and TRBJ1-2; D is ambiguous. Between the trimmed V and J ends, which lost 0 bases and 9 bases, there was a span of 8 bases. The length of the CDR3 is 12 residues. Per germline, CDR1 LGHNA and CDR2 YSLEER.

Remarks on this clone: This may come from a read error, since a much larger clone is one base off. The rearrangement uses TRBV7-2 and TRBJ1-1; TRBD1 aligns across 10 bases. The germline V gene encodes CDR1 SGHTA and CDR2 FQGNSA. The ends lost 5 bases at V and 1 base at J; junction bases unmatched: 1. The CDR3 spans 14 residues. The CDR3 bases are TGTGCCAGCAGCAGGGACAGGGGGAACACTGAAGCTTTCTTT. This encodes CASSRDRGNTEAFF.

This clone was seen only a few times. The chain uses TRBV5-1 and TRBJ2-1; 7 nucleotides line up with TRBD1. The V gene's germline CDR1 is SGHRS and CDR2 YFSETQ. V lost 4 bases, J lost 2 bases, and 9 bases stayed unmatched. This CDR3 contains 16 residues. In DNA form, the CDR3 reads TGCGCCAGCAGCGGGCAGCAGGGGGTTACCTACAATGAGCAGTTCTTC. Its translation is CASSGQQGVTYNEQFF.

This clone was recorded a few times. J is TRBJ1-6 and V is TRBV7-9; TRBD1 agrees at 7 bases. Trimming at V came to 7 bases and at J to 14 bases, leaving 8 bases not matched to a gene. The germline V gene encodes CDR1 SEHNR and CDR2 FQNEAQ (reference sequence). The CDR3 runs 12 residues. In nucleotides, the CDR3 is TGTGCCAGCAACCCGGTAGGGGGCTCCCTCCACTTT. The encoded protein is CASNPVGGSLHF.